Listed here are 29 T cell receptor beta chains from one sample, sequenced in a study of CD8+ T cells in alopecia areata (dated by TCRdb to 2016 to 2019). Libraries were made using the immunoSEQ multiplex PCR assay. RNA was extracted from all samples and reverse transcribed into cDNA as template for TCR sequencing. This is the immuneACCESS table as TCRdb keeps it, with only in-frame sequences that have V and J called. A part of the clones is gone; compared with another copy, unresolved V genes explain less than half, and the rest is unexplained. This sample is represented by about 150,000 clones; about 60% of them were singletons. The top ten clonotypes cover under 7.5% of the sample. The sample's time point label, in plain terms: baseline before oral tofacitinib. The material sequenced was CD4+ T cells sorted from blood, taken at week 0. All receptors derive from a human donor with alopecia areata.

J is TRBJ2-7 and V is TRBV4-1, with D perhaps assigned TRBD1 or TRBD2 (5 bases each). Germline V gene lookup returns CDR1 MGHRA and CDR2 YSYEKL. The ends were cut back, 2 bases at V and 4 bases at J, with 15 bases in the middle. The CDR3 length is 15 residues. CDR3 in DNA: TGCGCCAGCAGCCAACTCGGGACGGTACCTTACGAGCAGTACTTC. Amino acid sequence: CASSQLGTVPYEQYF.

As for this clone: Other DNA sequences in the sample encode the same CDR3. The CDR3 nucleotides read TGCAGCGTTGTACAAGAGACCCAGTACTTC. This gives the protein CSVVQETQYF. The gene calls are TRBV29-1 and TRBJ2-5; D gene uncertain. CDR3 length: 10 residues. V was shortened by 4 bases and J by 2 bases, with 2 bases between the two germline ends. Germline loops: CDR1 SQVTM, CDR2 ANQGSEA.

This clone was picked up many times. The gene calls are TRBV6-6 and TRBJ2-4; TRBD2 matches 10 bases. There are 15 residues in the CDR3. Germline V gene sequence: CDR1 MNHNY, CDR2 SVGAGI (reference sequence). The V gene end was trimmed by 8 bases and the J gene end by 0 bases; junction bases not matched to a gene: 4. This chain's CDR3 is CASASGGLAKNIQYF. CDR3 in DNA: TGTGCCAGCGCTAGCGGGGGCCTAGCCAAAAACATTCAGTACTTC.

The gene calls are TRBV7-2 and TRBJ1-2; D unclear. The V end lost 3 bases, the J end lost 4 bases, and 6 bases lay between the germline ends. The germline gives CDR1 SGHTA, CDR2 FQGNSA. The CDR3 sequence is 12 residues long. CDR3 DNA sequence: TGTGCCAGCAGCTTCGAATTCTATGGCTACACCTTC. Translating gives CASSFEFYGYTF.

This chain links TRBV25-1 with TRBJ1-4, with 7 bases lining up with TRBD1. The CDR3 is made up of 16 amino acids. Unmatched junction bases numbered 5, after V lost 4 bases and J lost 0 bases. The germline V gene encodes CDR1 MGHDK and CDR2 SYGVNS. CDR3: CASSVGTAATNEKLFF. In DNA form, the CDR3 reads TGTGCCAGCAGTGTCGGGACAGCTGCAACTAATGAAAAACTGTTTTTT.

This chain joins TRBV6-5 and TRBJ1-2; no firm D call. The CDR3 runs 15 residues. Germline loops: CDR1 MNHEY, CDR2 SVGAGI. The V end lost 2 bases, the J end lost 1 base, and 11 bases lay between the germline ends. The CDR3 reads CASSYAPGLNYGYTF. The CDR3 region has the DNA TGTGCCAGCAGTTACGCCCCGGGCCTTAACTATGGCTACACCTTC.

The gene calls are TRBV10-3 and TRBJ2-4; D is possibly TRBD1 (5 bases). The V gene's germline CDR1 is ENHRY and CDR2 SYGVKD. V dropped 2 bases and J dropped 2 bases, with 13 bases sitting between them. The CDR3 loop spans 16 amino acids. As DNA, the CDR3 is TGTGCCATCAGTGAGATCCAGGGATTTTCCAAAAACATTCAGTACTTC. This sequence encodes CAISEIQGFSKNIQYF.

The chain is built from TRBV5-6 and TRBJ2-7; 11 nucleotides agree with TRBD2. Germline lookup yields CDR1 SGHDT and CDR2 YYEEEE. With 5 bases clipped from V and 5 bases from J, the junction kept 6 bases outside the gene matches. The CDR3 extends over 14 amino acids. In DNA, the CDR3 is TGTGCCAGCAGGTTAGCGGGGGGGCCCCACGAGCAGTACTTC. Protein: CASRLAGGPHEQYF.

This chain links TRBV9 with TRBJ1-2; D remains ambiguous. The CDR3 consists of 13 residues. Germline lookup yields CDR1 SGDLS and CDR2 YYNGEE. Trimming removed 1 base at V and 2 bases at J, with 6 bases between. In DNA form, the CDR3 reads TGTGCCAGCAGCGTACAGAACAACTATGGCTACACCTTC. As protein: CASSVQNNYGYTF.

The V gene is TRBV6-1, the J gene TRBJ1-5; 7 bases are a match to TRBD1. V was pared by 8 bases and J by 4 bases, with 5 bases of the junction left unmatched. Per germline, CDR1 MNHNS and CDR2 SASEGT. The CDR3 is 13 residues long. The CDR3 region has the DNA TGTGCCAGCGGACAGGAGGGAAATCAGCCCCAGCATTTT. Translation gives CASGQEGNQPQHF.

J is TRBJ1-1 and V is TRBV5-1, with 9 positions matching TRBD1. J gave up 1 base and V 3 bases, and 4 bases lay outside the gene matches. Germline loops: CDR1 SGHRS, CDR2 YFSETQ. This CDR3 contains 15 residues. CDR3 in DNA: TGCGCCAGCAGCTCGACAGGGGGAACGAACACTGAAGCTTTCTTT. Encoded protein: CASSSTGGTNTEAFF.

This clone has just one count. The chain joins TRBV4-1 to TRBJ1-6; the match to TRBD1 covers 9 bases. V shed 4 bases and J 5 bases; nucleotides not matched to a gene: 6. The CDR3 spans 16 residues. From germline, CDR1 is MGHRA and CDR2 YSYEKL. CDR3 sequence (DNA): TGCGCCAGCAGCCGGGGCTGGACAGGGGATAATTCACCCCTCCACTTT. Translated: CASSRGWTGDNSPLHF.

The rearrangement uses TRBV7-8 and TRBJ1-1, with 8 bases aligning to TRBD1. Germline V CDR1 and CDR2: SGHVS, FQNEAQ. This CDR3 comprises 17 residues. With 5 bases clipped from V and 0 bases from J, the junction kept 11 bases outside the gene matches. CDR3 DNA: TGTGCCAGCAGCCCGGGACAGGCAGTTGGGATGAACACTGAAGCTTTCTTT. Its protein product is CASSPGQAVGMNTEAFF. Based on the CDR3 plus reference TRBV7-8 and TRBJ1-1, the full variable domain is GAGVSQSPRYKVAKRGQDVALRCDPISGHVSLFWYQQALGQGPEFLTYFQNEAQLDKSGLPSDRFFAERPEGSVSTLKIQRTQQEDSAVYLCASSPGQAVGMNTEAFFGQGTRLTVV.

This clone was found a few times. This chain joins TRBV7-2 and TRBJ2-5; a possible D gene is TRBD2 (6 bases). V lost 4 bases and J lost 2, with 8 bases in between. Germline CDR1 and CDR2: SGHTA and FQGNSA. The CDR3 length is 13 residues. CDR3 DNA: TGTGCCAGCAGCTCGACTAGACAAGAGACCCAGTACTTC. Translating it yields CASSSTRQETQYF. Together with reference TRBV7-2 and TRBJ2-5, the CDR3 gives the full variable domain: GAGVSQSPSNKVTEKGKDVELRCDPISGHTALYWYRQSLGQGLEFLIYFQGNSAPDKSGLPSDRFSAERTGGSVSTLTIQRTQQEDSAVYLCASSSTRQETQYFGPGTRLLVL.

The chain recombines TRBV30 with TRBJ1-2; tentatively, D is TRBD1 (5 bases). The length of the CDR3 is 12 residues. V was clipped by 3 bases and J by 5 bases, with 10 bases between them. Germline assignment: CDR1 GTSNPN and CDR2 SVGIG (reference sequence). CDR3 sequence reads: CAWRRGGYGYTF. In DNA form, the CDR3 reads TGTGCCTGGAGACGTGGGGGGTATGGCTACACCTTC. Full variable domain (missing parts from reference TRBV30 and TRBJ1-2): SQTIHQWPATLVQPVGSPLSLECTVEGTSNPNLYWYRQAAGRGLQLLFYSVGIGQISSEVPQNLSASRPQDRQFILSSKKLLLSDSGFYLCAWRRGGYGYTFGSGTRLTVV.

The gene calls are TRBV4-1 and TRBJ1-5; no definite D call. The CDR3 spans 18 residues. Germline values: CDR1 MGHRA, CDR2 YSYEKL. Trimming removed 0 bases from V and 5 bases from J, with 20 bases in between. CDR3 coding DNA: TGCGCCAGCAGCCAAGACTGGGAGATAGGGCGAAAACATCAGCCCCAGCATTTT. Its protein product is CASSQDWEIGRKHQPQHF.

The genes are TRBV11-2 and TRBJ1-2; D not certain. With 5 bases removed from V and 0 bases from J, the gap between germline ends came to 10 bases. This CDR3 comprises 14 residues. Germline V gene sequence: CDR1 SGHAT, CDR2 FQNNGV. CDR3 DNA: TGTGCCAGCAGCCCCAGGCGGACTAACTATGGCTACACCTTC. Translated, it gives CASSPRRTNYGYTF.

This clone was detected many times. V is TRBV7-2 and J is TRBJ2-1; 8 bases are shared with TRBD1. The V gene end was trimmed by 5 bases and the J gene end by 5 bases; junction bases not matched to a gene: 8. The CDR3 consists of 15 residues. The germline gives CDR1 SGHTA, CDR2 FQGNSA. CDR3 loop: CASSQGRQGNNEQFF. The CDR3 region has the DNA TGTGCCAGCAGCCAGGGGAGACAGGGGAACAATGAGCAGTTCTTC.

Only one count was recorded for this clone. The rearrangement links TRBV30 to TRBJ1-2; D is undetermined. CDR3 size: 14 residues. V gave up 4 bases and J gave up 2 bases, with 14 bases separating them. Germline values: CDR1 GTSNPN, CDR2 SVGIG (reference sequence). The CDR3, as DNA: TGTGCCTGGACCCACCCGACCCTGAACTATGGCTACACCTTC. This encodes CAWTHPTLNYGYTF.

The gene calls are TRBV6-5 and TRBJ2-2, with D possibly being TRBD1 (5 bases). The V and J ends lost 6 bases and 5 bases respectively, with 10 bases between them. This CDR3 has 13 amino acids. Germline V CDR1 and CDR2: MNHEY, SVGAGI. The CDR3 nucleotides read TGTGCCAGCAGGACTCAGGGAACCGGGGAGCTGTTTTTT. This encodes CASRTQGTGELFF.

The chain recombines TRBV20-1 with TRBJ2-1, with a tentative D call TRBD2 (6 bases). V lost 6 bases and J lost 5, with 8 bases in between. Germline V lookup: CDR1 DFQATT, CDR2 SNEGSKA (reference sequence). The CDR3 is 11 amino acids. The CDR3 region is CSARLDNEQFF. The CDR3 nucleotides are TGCAGTGCCCGACTAGACAATGAGCAGTTCTTC.

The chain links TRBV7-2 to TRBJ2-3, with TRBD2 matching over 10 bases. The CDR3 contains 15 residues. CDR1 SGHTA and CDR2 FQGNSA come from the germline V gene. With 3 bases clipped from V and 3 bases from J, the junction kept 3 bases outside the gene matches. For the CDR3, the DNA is TGTGCCAGCAGCTTCAGCGGGGGGGCGACAGATACGCAGTATTTT. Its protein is CASSFSGGATDTQYF.

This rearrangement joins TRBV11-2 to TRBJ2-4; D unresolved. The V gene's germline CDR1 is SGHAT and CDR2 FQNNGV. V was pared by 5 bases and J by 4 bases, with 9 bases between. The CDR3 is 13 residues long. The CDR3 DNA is TGTGCCAGCAGCCCAGGCCTAAAAAACATTCAGTACTTC. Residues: CASSPGLKNIQYF.

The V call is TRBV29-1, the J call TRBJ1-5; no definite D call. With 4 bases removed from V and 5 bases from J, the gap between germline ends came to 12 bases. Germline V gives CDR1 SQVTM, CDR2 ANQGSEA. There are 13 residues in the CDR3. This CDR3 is CSVGAAWDQPQHF. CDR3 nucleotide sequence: TGCAGCGTTGGTGCTGCGTGGGATCAGCCCCAGCATTTT.

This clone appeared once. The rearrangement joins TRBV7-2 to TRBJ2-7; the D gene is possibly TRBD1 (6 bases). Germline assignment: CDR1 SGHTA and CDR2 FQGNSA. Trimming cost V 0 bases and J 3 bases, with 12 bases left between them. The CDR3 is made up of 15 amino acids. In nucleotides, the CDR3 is TGTGCCAGCAGCTTAGCTGGGACAAGGGACTACGAGCAGTACTTC. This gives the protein CASSLAGTRDYEQYF.

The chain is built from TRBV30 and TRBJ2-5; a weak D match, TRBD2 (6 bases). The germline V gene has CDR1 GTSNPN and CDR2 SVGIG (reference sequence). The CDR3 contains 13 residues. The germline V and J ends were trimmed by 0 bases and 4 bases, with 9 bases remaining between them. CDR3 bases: TGTGCCTGGAGTGTACGGGGGTTAGAGACCCAGTACTTC. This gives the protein CAWSVRGLETQYF. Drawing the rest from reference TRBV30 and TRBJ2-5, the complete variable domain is SQTIHQWPATLVQPVGSPLSLECTVEGTSNPNLYWYRQAAGRGLQLLFYSVGIGQISSEVPQNLSASRPQDRQFILSSKKLLLSDSGFYLCAWSVRGLETQYFGPGTRLLVL.

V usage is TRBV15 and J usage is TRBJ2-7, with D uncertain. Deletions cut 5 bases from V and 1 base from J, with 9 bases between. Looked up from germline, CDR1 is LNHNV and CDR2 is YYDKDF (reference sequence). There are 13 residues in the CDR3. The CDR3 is CATSFGYSYEQYF. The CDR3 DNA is TGTGCCACCAGCTTCGGGTATTCCTACGAGCAGTACTTC.

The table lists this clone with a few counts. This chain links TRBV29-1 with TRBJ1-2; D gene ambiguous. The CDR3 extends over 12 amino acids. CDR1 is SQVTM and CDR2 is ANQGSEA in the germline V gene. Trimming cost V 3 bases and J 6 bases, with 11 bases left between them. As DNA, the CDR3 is TGCAGCGTTGAGAAACGTTTGGATGGCTACACCTTC. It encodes CSVEKRLDGYTF.

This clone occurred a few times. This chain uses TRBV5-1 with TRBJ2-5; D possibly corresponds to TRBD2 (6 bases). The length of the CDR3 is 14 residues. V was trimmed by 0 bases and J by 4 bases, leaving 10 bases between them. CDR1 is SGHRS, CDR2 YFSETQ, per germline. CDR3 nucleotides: TGCGCCAGCAGCTTGGCGGGGGATTCAGAGACCCAGTACTTC. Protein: CASSLAGDSETQYF. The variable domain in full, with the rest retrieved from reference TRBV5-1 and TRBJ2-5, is KAGVTQTPRYLIKTRGQQVTLSCSPISGHRSVSWYQQTPGQGLQFLFEYFSETQRNKGNFPGRFSGRQFSNSRSEMNVSTLELGDSALYLCASSLAGDSETQYFGPGTRLLVL.